Listed here is a single T cell receptor (beta chain). The antigen remains undetermined. J lost 5 bases, V lost 5 bases, and 4 bases had no gene match. The germline gives CDR1 LNHDA, CDR2 SQIVND (reference sequence). The CDR3 is 13 amino acids. Naive CD8 cells lacked CD45RO and underwent positive selection for CCR7, leaving out terminally differentiated effector memory CD45RA+ cells. Healthy adults negative for HIV, lacking recent acute infections or vaccinations, served as donors. This record comes from a study of shared clonotypes between healthy human individuals. Study-level findings and limits: Naive subsets generally had larger estimated richness than memory subsets.

Some clones are missing from TCRdb's copy, which holds only in-frame ones; the method was immunoSEQ multiplex PCR. The table has around 1,900,000 clones, around 95% seen once. Sequencing input: naive CD8+ T cells from PBMCs. V and J are TRBV19 and TRBJ2-7, with TRBD2 matching over 9 bases. The clonotype was recovered from a man younger than 30 in good health. Some clones in this sample may be carry-over from other donors' samples. CDR3 nucleotides: TGTGCCAGTAGTTTAAGCGGGAGGAACGAGCAGTACTTC. Amino acids: CASSLSGRNEQYF.